This record concerns one T cell receptor (beta chain) sequence. Its antigen is undetermined. The data originate from a study of cytomegalovirus exposure and HLA in healthy donors. PCR primers comprised 60 Vbeta and 13 Jbeta primers. The repertoire was sequenced with immunoSEQ multiplex PCR; TCRdb's copy has only in-frame clones and lacks some. The table has 150,000 to 200,000 clones, approximately 65% seen once; the top ten hold around 2.9%. In germline, CDR1 is SGHRS, CDR2 YFSETQ. V was trimmed by 1 base and J by 3 bases, leaving 14 bases between them. CDR3 size: 15 residues. Donors counted as nominally healthy when sampled, yet unrecorded immune exposures were likely. Notes on the study in general: In presence/absence analyses, roughly uniform sequencing depth across donors was assumed. Later on, a genetic analysis was performed. It linked a missense variant in DCLRE1C with V- and J-gene trimming of TCR beta.

This chain links TRBV5-1 with TRBJ2-7; D might be TRBD1 (6 bases). This TCR was sampled from a man aged 40-49 years in good health and CMV-seronegative. The sequenced material came from PBMCs. CDR3 loop: CASSLSRDIHYEQYF. The DNA for the CDR3 is TGCGCCAGCAGCTTGTCAAGGGACATACACTACGAGCAGTACTTC.